This TCR beta chain is from a study of blood T cell repertoires in COVID-19 (dated by TCRdb to the early 2020s). Some background on the complete study: Samples covering the acute and convalescent phases of COVID-19 were provided by collaborators in the United States, Italy and Spain. The prospective study material was composed of cDNA or gDNA derived from T cells, B-cell-depleted T cells, or PBMCs. The dataset comprised deeply sampled blood TCRbeta repertoires from subjects exposed to, actively infected with, or recovered from COVID-19. A freely available public database, intended as a resource for researchers studying the immune response to SARS-CoV-2, is where the repertoires were released. The samples were drawn from two sources: the first 160 participants of the ongoing ImmuneRACE study, and 1,200 or so subjects contributed by 6 global collaborators. The sample metadata nearly always contained a de-identified subject ID, COVID-19 status, age in years and sex. Where available, HLA class I and class II types were taken from metadata supplied by the sample provider and were not determined by assay-based typing. The full study reports these points: How much clinical and demographic metadata was included differed by source and by participant, and the metadata was provided uncurated.

CDR1 and CDR2 are drawn from the germline V gene (reference sequence): GTSNPN, SVGIG. The CDR3 numbers 12 residues from cysteine through phenylalanine. Only the CDR3 region is kept as DNA, spanning 36 bases read in frame from base 1. Relative to germline, V is 7 bases shorter and J is 6 bases shorter, with 12 bases between their ends. TCRbeta CDR3 regions were amplified from genomic DNA by means of the immunoSEQ Assay, a bias-controlled multiplex PCR. The authors' analysis ran thus. The number of nucleated cells in each sample was estimated from the amplification of reference gene primers within the assay. To quantify the absolute abundance of each unique TCRbeta CDR3 rearrangement, sequence reads were collapsed and filtered. For each sample, productive Simpson clonality was calculated as the square root of Simpson's diversity index over productive rearrangements. In its TCRdb copy, this immuneACCESS table keeps in-frame sequences only and misses some clones. Where compared with another copy, unresolved V genes explain less than half of these, and the others have no known cause. Clone size and the V and J calls come from that table; the DNA yielded D and trimming. Within this sample are some 290,000 clones, with roughly 90% of them counted one time only. In total, the top ten clones hold almost 4% of the sample.

On this clone: It lacks a known antigen. No qualities accompany the bases; no much larger clone lies one base away.

Participants in the prospective study were enrolled through a virtual design, were aged 18 to 89 years, and lived in 24 United States geographic areas. Cohort assignment in the prospective study relied on participant-reported clinical history from a screening survey and a study questionnaire. Exposed participants had been in contact with someone with a PCR-confirmed or clinician-diagnosed COVID-19 case within 2 weeks of study entry. In the prospective study, whole blood, serum and a nasopharyngeal or oropharyngeal swab were collected from each participant by mobile phlebotomists. Additional blood draws and questionnaires over an approximately two-month period could optionally be provided by prospective study participants. Before DNA extraction, prospective study blood samples were shipped either frozen or at room temperature.

The source material was PBMCs or T cells enriched from blood (not recorded which). Here the chain combines TRBV30 and TRBJ2-2; TRBD1 is a possible D gene, resting on 6 matching bases. The source of this sequence is a woman in her thirties who had been exposed to COVID-19. The sequenced DNA: TGTGCCTCGGACAGTATGCCCGGGGAGCTGTTTTTT. It translates to CASDSMPGELFF.